This entry is about one TCR beta chain. The sample comes from a study of shared clonotypes between healthy human individuals. Only in-frame clones appear in the TCRdb table, and some are missing; sequencing was by immunoSEQ multiplex PCR. The sample includes about 800,000 clones, 95% to 97% seen only once; the top ten take less than 0.25%. CD45RO-negative CD8 cells positively selected for CCR7 made up the naive population, which excluded terminally differentiated effector memory CD45RA+ cells. The CDR3 covers 15 residues. J gave up 0 bases and V 6 bases, and 4 bases lay outside the gene matches. Germline V gene sequence: CDR1 MNHEY, CDR2 SVGAGI.

The J gene is TRBJ2-3, the V gene TRBV6-5, with 9 bases identical to TRBD2. The clonotype comes from a man under 40 in good health. Sequencing used naive CD8+ T cells sorted from blood. The CDR3 nucleotides are TGTGCCAGCAGCGAGAGCGGGAGGAGCACAGATACGCAGTATTTT. This translates into CASSESGRSTDTQYF.